Each of the 22 T cell receptor beta chains below was sequenced from the same sample in a study of shared clonotypes between healthy human individuals. Profiling relied on immunoSEQ multiplex PCR, and the TCRdb table lists in-frame clones only, not all of them. The sample lists roughly 1,000,000 clones, around 78% occurring once. The sample was memory CD4+ T cells from PBMCs. The subset denotes: CD45RA-negative fraction. These receptors came from a man younger than 35 in good health. Some clones in this sample may be carry-over from other donors' samples.

Concerning this clone itself: Other DNA sequences in the same sample also yield this CDR3. The chain carries TRBV7-9 and TRBJ2-3; tentatively, D is TRBD2 (5 bases). Germline V gene lookup returns CDR1 SEHNR and CDR2 FQNEAQ (reference sequence). The CDR3 sequence is 14 residues long. Trimming removed 0 bases at V and 5 bases at J, with 9 bases between. The CDR3, as DNA: TGTGCCAGCAGCTTAGCGGGAGTAGGAGATACGCAGTATTTT. This translates into CASSLAGVGDTQYF.

The rearrangement links TRBV27 to TRBJ2-7; 11 positions match TRBD2. Germline V CDR1 and CDR2: MNHEY, SMNVEV (reference sequence). Unmatched junction bases numbered 11, after V lost 6 bases and J lost 7 bases. This CDR3 is built from 15 residues. The CDR3 reads CASRTILAGVGEQYF. The CDR3 region has the DNA TGTGCCAGCAGGACCATACTAGCGGGAGTGGGGGAGCAGTACTTC.

About this clone itself: This sequence is one base from a far larger clone and is likely a read error. The sample has other DNA sequences that encode this CDR3 too. The CDR3 sequence: CAWSVVGNTIYF. CDR3 sequence (DNA): TGTGCCTGGAGTGTAGTTGGAAACACCATATATTTT. The chain combines TRBV30 with TRBJ1-3; D not certain. Trimming removed 0 bases at V and 3 bases at J, with 3 bases between. The CDR3 has 12 residues. The germline CDR1 and CDR2 sequences are GTSNPN and SVGIG (reference sequence).

About this clone itself: Other DNA sequences from this sample encode an identical CDR3 as well. The V gene is TRBV28, the J gene TRBJ2-1; 9 nucleotides match TRBD2. Germline lookup yields CDR1 MDHEN and CDR2 SYDVKM. V gave up 6 bases and J gave up 4 bases; unmatched junction bases: 4. The CDR3 has 14 residues. The CDR3 DNA follows: TGTGCCAGCAGCCTAGCGGGACCGTACAATGAGCAGTTCTTC. The encoded protein is CASSLAGPYNEQFF.

The gene calls are TRBV25-1 and TRBJ2-5; D not resolved. CDR1 MGHDK and CDR2 SYGVNS come from the germline V gene. Trimming cost V 7 bases and J 5 bases, with 8 bases left between them. The length of the CDR3 is 11 residues. Here the CDR3 reads CASKSVETQYF. CDR3 DNA sequence: TGTGCCAGCAAAAGTGTGGAGACCCAGTACTTC.

Comment on this clone: One base separates it from a far larger clone, so it is likely a read error. The J gene is TRBJ1-4, the V gene TRBV7-9; possibly TRBD1 for D (5 bases). CDR1 is SEHNR and CDR2 is FQNEAQ in the germline V gene (reference sequence). The V gene lost 2 bases and the J gene lost 12 bases, with 16 bases spanning the gap. The CDR3 loop spans 14 amino acids. The CDR3 nucleotides read TGTGCCAGCAGCTTAACATGGCCGGGGGAAGAACTGTTTTTT. Residues: CASSLTWPGEELFF.

The sample holds a few counts of this clone. This chain links TRBV14 with TRBJ1-5; unclear D gene. CDR1 SGHDN and CDR2 FVKESK come from the germline V gene. V lost 0 bases and J lost 6, with 3 bases in between. There are 12 residues in the CDR3. CDR3 region: CASSQDSQPQHF. The CDR3 nucleotides read TGTGCCAGCAGCCAAGATAGTCAGCCCCAGCATTTT.

This rearrangement joins TRBV19 to TRBJ1-2, with TRBD1 as a possible D gene (5 bases). The length of the CDR3 is 17 residues. V lost 10 bases to trimming and J lost 3 bases, with 27 bases between them. Germline loops: CDR1 LNHDA, CDR2 SQIVND (reference sequence). The CDR3 protein is CATGSTRDPGPYYGYTF. CDR3 DNA: TGTGCCACCGGTTCTACCCGGGACCCCGGCCCATACTATGGCTACACCTTC.

This CDR3 is CASNPTDGLAGADTQYF. The CDR3 DNA reads as TGTGCCAGCAATCCTACGGACGGACTAGCGGGAGCAGATACGCAGTATTTT. This rearrangement joins TRBV11-1 to TRBJ2-3; TRBD2 aligns across 13 bases. CDR3 size: 17 residues. CDR1 and CDR2 from the germline V gene are SGHAT and FQDESV (reference sequence). The J segment lost 4 bases and the V segment lost 7 bases, leaving 11 bases of the junction unmatched.

The CDR3 here is CASSEMGTTGADTQYF. The CDR3 bases are TGTGCCAGCAGCGAAATGGGGACCACGGGCGCAGATACGCAGTATTTT. The chain combines TRBV11-3 with TRBJ2-3; D possibly matches TRBD1 or TRBD2 (5 bases each). The V end was cut by 5 bases, the J end by 4 bases, with 19 bases between. The CDR3 spans 16 residues. Germline loops: CDR1 SGHNT, CDR2 YENEEA.

The genes are TRBV19 and TRBJ1-2, with TRBD1 matching over 9 bases. With 5 bases clipped from V and 4 bases from J, the junction kept 8 bases outside the gene matches. Per germline, CDR1 LNHDA and CDR2 SQIVND (reference sequence). The CDR3 length is 15 residues. This chain's CDR3 is CASSPRGQGRYGYTF. CDR3 sequence (DNA): TGTGCCAGTAGTCCTCGAGGACAGGGGCGCTATGGCTACACCTTC.

On this clone itself: Other DNA sequences in this specimen translate into the identical CDR3. The rearrangement uses TRBV19 and TRBJ1-2; no clear D. V shed 5 bases and J shed 1 base, with 2 bases lying between them. CDR3 length: 11 amino acids. Looked up from germline, CDR1 is LNHDA and CDR2 is SQIVND (reference sequence). The CDR3: CASSLNYGYTF. CDR3 DNA sequence: TGTGCCAGTAGTCTTAACTATGGCTACACCTTC. Filled out from reference TRBV19 and TRBJ1-2, the complete variable domain reads DGGITQSPKYLFRKEGQNVTLSCEQNLNHDAMYWYRQDPGQGLRLIYYSQIVNDFQKGDIAEGYSVSREKKESFPLTVTSAQKNPTAFYLCASSLNYGYTFGSGTRLTVV.

The chain couples TRBV29-1 to TRBJ1-3; 10 bases fit TRBD1. V shed 7 bases, J shed 1 base, and the junction held 19 bases outside the gene matches. This CDR3 comprises 19 residues. Per germline, CDR1 SQVTM and CDR2 ANQGSEA. The CDR3 loop is CSARSGGGQGQPSGNTIYF. CDR3 DNA sequence: TGCAGCGCCAGAAGCGGCGGGGGACAGGGGCAACCGTCTGGAAACACCATATATTTT.

This chain connects TRBV18 to TRBJ2-7; 7 nucleotides match TRBD2. Germline CDR1 KGHSH, CDR2 LQKENI. The V segment lost 3 bases and the J segment 2 bases; nucleotides outside the gene matches: 1. The CDR3 loop spans 13 amino acids. The CDR3 nucleotides read TGTGCCAGCTCACCGGCGGGGGCCTACGAGCAGTACTTC. Amino acids: CASSPAGAYEQYF.

The chain is built from TRBV6-4 and TRBJ2-1; 7 bases are shared with TRBD2. From germline, CDR1 is MRHNA and CDR2 SNTAGT. The CDR3 length is 14 residues. V shed 8 bases, J shed 8 bases, and the junction held 12 bases outside the gene matches. The CDR3, as DNA: TGTGCCAGCGCGGAGTTGCGGGAGTTGGATGAGCAGTTCTTC. This gives the protein CASAELRELDEQFF.

There are a few counts of this clone. The chain carries TRBV7-8 and TRBJ2-2; D is possibly TRBD1 (6 bases). In germline, CDR1 is SGHVS, CDR2 FQNEAQ. This CDR3 is built from 14 residues. The ends were cut back, 8 bases at V and 7 bases at J, with 17 bases in the middle. CDR3 DNA: TGTGCCAGCGGTCGTGGGGGCGCGGACGGGGAGCTGTTTTTT. Translated: CASGRGGADGELFF.

This clone was observed at least ten times. V and J are TRBV7-6 and TRBJ2-5; D is unresolved. V was clipped by 3 bases and J by 8 bases, with 19 bases between them. The CDR3 runs 15 residues. Per the germline V gene, CDR1 is SGHVS and CDR2 is FNYEAQ. CDR3 sequence reads: CASSFTYSVGATQYF. The CDR3, as DNA: TGTGCCAGCAGCTTCACTTATTCAGTGGGTGCCACCCAGTACTTC.

The chain carries TRBV28 and TRBJ2-5, with D maybe TRBD1 (5 bases). This CDR3 contains 15 residues. Germline assignment: CDR1 MDHEN and CDR2 SYDVKM. V shed 5 bases and J shed 5 bases, with 18 bases lying between them. The CDR3 region has the DNA TGTGCCAGCAGTCCTTACAGGAGATTCCACGAGACCCAGTACTTC. Protein product: CASSPYRRFHETQYF. Full variable domain (remainder filled in from reference TRBV28 and TRBJ2-5): DVKVTQSSRYLVKRTGEKVFLECVQDMDHENMFWYRQDPGLGLRLIYFSYDVKMKEKGDIPEGYSVSREKKERFSLILESASTNQTSMYLCASSPYRRFHETQYFGPGTRLLVL.

This clone was seen a few times. This chain connects TRBV20-1 to TRBJ1-2; no clear D. There are 11 residues in the CDR3. V was shortened by 7 bases and J by 6 bases, with 12 bases between the two germline ends. CDR1 is DFQATT and CDR2 is SNEGSKA in the germline V gene (reference sequence). The CDR3 region has the DNA TGCAGTGTACCCCCACGGAATGGCTACACCTTC. Its translation: CSVPPRNGYTF.

This clone was seen only once. A read error may explain this, as a much larger clone is one base away. The chain uses TRBV7-3 and TRBJ1-1; D perhaps matches TRBD1 (5 bases). The germline CDR1 and CDR2 sequences are SGHTA and FQGTGA. The CDR3 contains 13 residues. The V end was cut by 2 bases, the J end by 5 bases, with 9 bases between. CDR3 DNA sequence: TGTGCCAGCAGCTTACAGGGAGAAACTGAAGCTTTCTTT. As protein: CASSLQGETEAFF. The variable domain in full, with the rest retrieved from reference TRBV7-3 and TRBJ1-1, is GAGVSQTPSNKVTEKGKYVELRCDPISGHTALYWYRQSLGQGPEFLIYFQGTGAADDSGLPNDRFFAVRPEGSVSTLKIQRTERGDSAVYLCASSLQGETEAFFGQGTRLTVV.

Points on this clone: In the same sample, other DNA sequences code for this CDR3. The chain couples TRBV28 to TRBJ2-1, with D perhaps matching TRBD1 (6 bases). Germline CDR1 reads MDHEN; CDR2 reads SYDVKM. The ends were cut back, 5 bases at V and 5 bases at J, with 13 bases in the middle. This CDR3 contains 14 residues. Here the CDR3 reads CASSPQTGHNEQFF. The CDR3 DNA sequence: TGTGCCAGCAGTCCCCAGACAGGTCACAATGAGCAGTTCTTC. Combining the CDR3 with reference TRBV28 and TRBJ2-1 gives the whole variable domain DVKVTQSSRYLVKRTGEKVFLECVQDMDHENMFWYRQDPGLGLRLIYFSYDVKMKEKGDIPEGYSVSREKKERFSLILESASTNQTSMYLCASSPQTGHNEQFFGPGTRLTVL.

With regard to this clone: Other DNA sequences in the sample encode the same CDR3. The chain joins TRBV9 to TRBJ2-7; TRBD1 matches 11 bases. Germline-derived CDR1 and CDR2 are SGDLS and YYNGEE. The V gene end was trimmed by 4 bases and the J gene end by 2 bases; junction bases not matched to a gene: 2. The CDR3 covers 14 residues. The CDR3: CASSSGQGAYEQYF. In DNA, the CDR3 is TGTGCCAGCAGCTCGGGACAGGGGGCCTACGAGCAGTACTTC.